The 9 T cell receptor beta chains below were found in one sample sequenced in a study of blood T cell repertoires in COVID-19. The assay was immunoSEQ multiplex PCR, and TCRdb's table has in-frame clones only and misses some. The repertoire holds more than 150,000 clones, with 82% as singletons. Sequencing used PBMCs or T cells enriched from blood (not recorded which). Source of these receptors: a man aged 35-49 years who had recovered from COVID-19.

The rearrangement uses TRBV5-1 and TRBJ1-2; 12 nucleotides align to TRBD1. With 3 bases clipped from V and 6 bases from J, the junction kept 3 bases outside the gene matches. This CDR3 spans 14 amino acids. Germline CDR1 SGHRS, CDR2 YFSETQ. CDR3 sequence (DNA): TGCGCCAGCAGCTGGGGGACAGGGGGCGATGGCTACACCTTC. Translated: CASSWGTGGDGYTF. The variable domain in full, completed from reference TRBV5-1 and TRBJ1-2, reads KAGVTQTPRYLIKTRGQQVTLSCSPISGHRSVSWYQQTPGQGLQFLFEYFSETQRNKGNFPGRFSGRQFSNSRSEMNVSTLELGDSALYLCASSWGTGGDGYTFGSGTRLTVV.

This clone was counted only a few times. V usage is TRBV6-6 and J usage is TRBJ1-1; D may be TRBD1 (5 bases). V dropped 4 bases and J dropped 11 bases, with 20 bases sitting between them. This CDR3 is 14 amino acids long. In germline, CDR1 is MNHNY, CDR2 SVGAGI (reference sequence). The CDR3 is CASSSPSGVVLAFF. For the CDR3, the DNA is TGTGCCAGCAGTTCCCCCTCGGGGGTCGTGTTGGCTTTCTTT.

Here the CDR3 reads CASSPDGQGETWV. The DNA of the CDR3 is TGTGCCAGCTCACCCGATGGACAGGGGGAAACCTGGGTC. The chain recombines TRBV18 with TRBJ2-7, with TRBD1 identical over 10 bases. This CDR3 spans 13 amino acids. CDR1 and CDR2 (germline): KGHSH, LQKENI.

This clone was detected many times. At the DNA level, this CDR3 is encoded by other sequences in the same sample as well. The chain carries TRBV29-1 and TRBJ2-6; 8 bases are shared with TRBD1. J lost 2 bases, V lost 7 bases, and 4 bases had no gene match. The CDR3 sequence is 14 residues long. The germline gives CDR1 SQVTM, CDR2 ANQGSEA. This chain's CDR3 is CSAGQGTGANVLTF. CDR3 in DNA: TGCAGCGCAGGACAGGGAACTGGGGCCAACGTCCTGACTTTC.

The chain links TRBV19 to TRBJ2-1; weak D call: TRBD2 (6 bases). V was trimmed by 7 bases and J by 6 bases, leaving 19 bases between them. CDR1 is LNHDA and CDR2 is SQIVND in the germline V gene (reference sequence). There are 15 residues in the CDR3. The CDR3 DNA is TGTGCCAGTACCTCTAGGAGGGGAGCGGGCAATGAGCAGTTCTTC. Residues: CASTSRRGAGNEQFF.

The CDR3 region is CASTIGRTSSYNEQFF. The CDR3 nucleotides are TGTGCCAGCACCATAGGGCGGACTAGCAGTTACAATGAGCAGTTCTTC. The V and J genes are TRBV5-4 and TRBJ2-1, with TRBD2 matching over 8 bases. J was trimmed by 4 bases and V by 6 bases; bases with no gene match: 12. Per the germline V gene, CDR1 is SGHNT and CDR2 is YYREEE (reference sequence). This CDR3 region has 16 residues.

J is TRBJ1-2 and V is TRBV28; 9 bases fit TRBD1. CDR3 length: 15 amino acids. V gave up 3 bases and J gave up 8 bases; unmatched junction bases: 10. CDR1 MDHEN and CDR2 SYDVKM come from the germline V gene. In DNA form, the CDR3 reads TGTGCCAGCAGTTTGTCCCCGGGACAGGGAGGAGGCTACACCTTC. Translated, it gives CASSLSPGQGGGYTF.

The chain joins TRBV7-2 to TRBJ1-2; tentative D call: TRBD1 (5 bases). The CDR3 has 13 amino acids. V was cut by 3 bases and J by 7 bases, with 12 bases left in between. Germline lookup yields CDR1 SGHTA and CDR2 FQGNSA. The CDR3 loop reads CASSFQGTLGYTF. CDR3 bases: TGTGCCAGCAGCTTCCAGGGTACTCTTGGCTACACCTTC.

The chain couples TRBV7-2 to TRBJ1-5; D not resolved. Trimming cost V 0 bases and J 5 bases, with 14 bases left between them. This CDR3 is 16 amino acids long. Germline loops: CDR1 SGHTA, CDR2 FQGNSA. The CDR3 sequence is CASSLAAGNTDQPQHF. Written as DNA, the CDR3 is TGTGCCAGCAGCTTAGCAGCGGGAAATACTGATCAGCCCCAGCATTTT.